These 17 T cell receptor beta chains came from one sample sequenced in a study of post-analysis software for immune sequencing data. Study findings and constraints: In patients, TRBV5-6, TRBV5-1 and TRBV20-1 belonged to roughly five TRBV segments found more frequently than in controls.

Their antigens are not known. The library was made from cDNA and included unique molecular identifiers. TCRdb called the PCR reads again in MiXCR, with one record for every CDR3 protein. The sample has some 690,000 distinct CDR3 sequences; about 32% are singletons. The specimen sequenced was blood. All receptors come from a girl aged 10-17 years with multiple sclerosis.

This chain joins TRBV20-1 and TRBJ1-5, with D unclear. V was clipped by 4 bases and J by 0 bases, with 7 bases between them. CDR3 length equals 13 residues. Germline V gives CDR1 DFQATT, CDR2 SNEGSKA (reference sequence). CDR3 sequence (DNA): TGCAGTGCTACGCCGAATAGCAATCAGCCCCAGCATTTT. Protein: CSATPNSNQPQHF.

This clonotype was detected only a few times. CDR3 nucleotides: TGTGCCAGCAGCTTGTTCAGGGCGGAGACCCAGTACTTC. Translation gives CASSLFRAETQYF. The J gene is TRBJ2-5, the V gene TRBV5-6; weak D call: TRBD1 (5 bases). CDR1 and CDR2 from the germline V gene are SGHDT and YYEEEE. V was cut by 1 base and J by 5 bases, with 9 bases left in between. The CDR3 consists of 13 residues.

This clonotype was detected only a few times. This chain links TRBV20-1 with TRBJ2-7; maybe TRBD1 (5 bases). The germline V gene has CDR1 DFQATT and CDR2 SNEGSKA (reference sequence). V was shortened by 0 bases and J by 2 bases, with 17 bases between the two germline ends. This CDR3 has 16 amino acids. CDR3 in DNA: TGCAGTGCTAGAGAAGAATTGGTCAGGGCAACCTACGAGCAGTACTTC. The encoded protein is CSAREELVRATYEQYF.

The chain employs TRBV9 and TRBJ1-2; TRBD1 might be the D (5 bases). The CDR3 has 15 residues. V shed 0 bases and J shed 7 bases, with 16 bases lying between them. The germline V gene encodes CDR1 SGDLS and CDR2 YYNGEE. CDR3 coding DNA: TGTGCCAGCAGCGTAGACCCAGGGAGAGGAACTGGCTACACCTTC. It is translated as CASSVDPGRGTGYTF.

The chain employs TRBV5-5 and TRBJ2-7; possibly TRBD2 for D (5 bases). V gave up 2 bases and J gave up 2 bases, with 8 bases separating them. Germline V gives CDR1 SGHKS, CDR2 YYEKEE (reference sequence). This CDR3 contains 13 residues. As DNA, the CDR3 is TGTGCCAGCAGCTTTTACGGGACCTACGAGCAGTACTTC. Translating it yields CASSFYGTYEQYF. The full variable domain, its missing parts supplied by reference TRBV5-5 and TRBJ2-7, is DAGVTQSPTHLIKTRGQQVTLRCSPISGHKSVSWYQQVLGQGPQFIFQYYEKEERGRGNFPDRFSARQFPNYSSELNVNALLLGDSALYLCASSFYGTYEQYFGPGTRLTVT.

This clonotype has at least ten counts. This chain connects TRBV9 to TRBJ2-7, with TRBD2 matching 11 bases. Germline CDR1 and CDR2: SGDLS and YYNGEE. CDR3 length: 15 amino acids. V lost 4 bases and J lost 7; bases outside the gene matches: 10. This chain's CDR3 is CASSPRLAGLGEQYF. The CDR3 DNA follows: TGTGCCAGCAGCCCGCGACTAGCGGGACTCGGAGAGCAGTACTTC.

This clonotype was counted a few times. The genes are TRBV28 and TRBJ2-1; possible D gene TRBD2, 5 bases. Germline V gene data show CDR1 as MDHEN and CDR2 as SYDVKM. V dropped 6 bases and J dropped 3 bases, with 12 bases sitting between them. The CDR3 sequence is 14 residues long. The CDR3 protein is CASRRTRNYNEQFF. The CDR3 region has the DNA TGTGCCAGCAGGCGAACTAGAAACTACAATGAGCAGTTCTTC. Filled out from reference TRBV28 and TRBJ2-1, the complete variable domain reads DVKVTQSSRYLVKRTGEKVFLECVQDMDHENMFWYRQDPGLGLRLIYFSYDVKMKEKGDIPEGYSVSREKKERFSLILESASTNQTSMYLCASRRTRNYNEQFFGPGTRLTVL.

The chain recombines TRBV27 with TRBJ1-4, with D perhaps matching TRBD1 (5 bases). The CDR3 has 14 amino acids. Trimming pared 6 bases from V and 5 bases from J, leaving 13 bases between. Germline values: CDR1 MNHEY, CDR2 SMNVEV (reference sequence). In DNA, the CDR3 is TGTGCCAGCAGGCGGGGGGGGGTGAATGAAAAACTGTTTTTT. This sequence encodes CASRRGGVNEKLFF.

The chain links TRBV19 to TRBJ2-7; D call uncertain. This CDR3 has 14 amino acids. Per the germline V gene, CDR1 is LNHDA and CDR2 is SQIVND (reference sequence). V lost 3 bases and J 2 bases, leaving 11 bases between the germline ends. The CDR3 sequence: CASSMLVSTYEQYF. The DNA for the CDR3 is TGTGCCAGTAGTATGTTGGTCTCAACCTACGAGCAGTACTTC.

This clonotype was counted many times. This sequence joins TRBV13 and TRBJ2-7; D possibly corresponds to TRBD1 (5 bases). Germline V gene sequence: CDR1 PRHDT, CDR2 FYEKMQ (reference sequence). The V and J ends lost 5 bases and 0 bases respectively, with 11 bases between them. The length of the CDR3 is 14 residues. This chain's CDR3 is CASSPRGYSYEQYF. As DNA, the CDR3 is TGTGCCAGCAGCCCAAGGGGCTACTCCTACGAGCAGTACTTC. The entire variable domain, with the rest obtained from reference TRBV13 and TRBJ2-7, is as follows: AAGVIQSPRHLIKEKRETATLKCYPIPRHDTVYWYQQGPGQDPQFLISFYEKMQSDKGSIPDRFSAQQFSDYHSELNMSSLELGDSALYFCASSPRGYSYEQYFGPGTRLTVT.

This clonotype appeared a few times. V and J are TRBV9 and TRBJ2-5; possibly TRBD2 for D (6 bases). This CDR3 region has 13 residues. Trimming took off 1 base at V and 11 bases at J, with 15 bases between the two ends. Germline V gene data show CDR1 as SGDLS and CDR2 as YYNGEE. CDR3 in amino acids: CASSVTGGAEQYF. The CDR3 region has the DNA TGTGCCAGCAGCGTAACCGGGGGTGCGGAGCAGTACTTC.

The chain has TRBV7-9 and TRBJ2-5; D possibly corresponds to TRBD1 (6 bases). Germline CDR1 and CDR2: SEHNR and FQNEAQ (reference sequence). Trimming shortened V by 1 base and J by 5 bases, and 14 bases separated the two germline ends. The CDR3 totals 15 residues. CDR3 sequence reads: CASSLESGGQETQYF. The CDR3 DNA reads as TGTGCCAGCAGCTTAGAGAGTGGGGGCCAGGAGACCCAGTACTTC.

This clonotype was detected a few times. V gene TRBV28 combines with J gene TRBJ2-7; 9 positions agree with TRBD1. The assigned J gene may be wrong: the sequence end matches TRBJ2-5 better. Per germline, CDR1 MDHEN and CDR2 SYDVKM. The CDR3 totals 14 residues. As DNA, the CDR3 is TGTGCCAGCAGGGACACAGGGGGCGGAGAGACCCAGTACTTC. Translated, it gives CASRDTGGGETQYF.

The chain employs TRBV6-5 and TRBJ2-5; 8 bases are shared with TRBD1. V was pared by 10 bases and J by 2 bases, with 6 bases of the junction left unmatched. CDR3 length equals 13 residues. CDR1 is MNHEY and CDR2 is SVGAGI in the germline V gene. CDR3 bases: TGTGCCACCCAAAGGGACAGGCAAGAGACCCAGTACTTC. Its translation is CATQRDRQETQYF.

This clonotype has just a few counts. The V call is TRBV7-9, the J call TRBJ2-7; D might be TRBD1 or TRBD2, each matching 7 bases. Germline CDR1 SEHNR, CDR2 FQNEAQ (reference sequence). With 4 bases removed from V and 0 bases from J, the gap between germline ends came to 16 bases. CDR3 length: 16 residues. CDR3 sequence: CASSSGGASGSYEQYF. CDR3 coding DNA: TGTGCCAGCAGCTCAGGGGGGGCTAGCGGCTCCTACGAGCAGTACTTC.

This clonotype turned up a few times. The V call is TRBV13, the J call TRBJ2-7, with a tentative D call TRBD2 (5 bases). V dropped 4 bases and J dropped 6 bases, with 19 bases sitting between them. This CDR3 comprises 15 residues. Germline CDR1 PRHDT, CDR2 FYEKMQ (reference sequence). CDR3 protein: CASSSPRLRRFEQYF. CDR3 nucleotides: TGTGCCAGCAGCTCGCCTAGACTGCGGAGGTTCGAGCAGTACTTC.

The chain links TRBV27 to TRBJ2-3; D may be TRBD2 (5 bases). Trimming stripped 5 bases from V and 3 bases from J, with 12 bases between. This CDR3 has 14 residues. CDR1 is MNHEY, CDR2 SMNVEV, per germline (reference sequence). CDR3 amino acids: CASSPRLLTDTQYF. CDR3 DNA sequence: TGTGCCAGCAGTCCCCGACTATTGACAGATACGCAGTATTTT.